These T cell receptor beta chains were read from a single sample in a study of blood T cell repertoires in COVID-19. TCRdb keeps only in-frame clones here, not all; method: immunoSEQ multiplex PCR. The sample has 190,000 or so clones; around 86% are singletons. Sequenced sample: peripheral blood. These receptors were taken from a man in his forties or fifties with active or convalescent COVID-19. CDR3s include the opening cysteine and the closing phenylalanine or tryptophan. The order of the fields is J gene, clone size, D gene, CDR3 length, V gene, CDR3 protein, CDR3 DNA. The D gene is left open where the match is weak. Clone size is given for some rows only: seen once, a few or many times, or a class if the clone is expanded.

TRBJ2-7 | . | TRBD1 | 15 | TRBV27 | CASSFQDRVNYEQYF | TGTGCCAGCAGTTTCCAAGACAGGGTCAACTACGAGCAGTACTTC
TRBJ1-3 | . | . | 15 | TRBV3-1/TRBV3-2 | CASSQGGWSGNTIYF | TGTGCCAGCAGCCAGGGAGGGTGGTCTGGAAACACCATATATTTT
TRBJ1-6 | . | . | 14 | TRBV19 | CASSIWEMNSPLHF | TGTGCCAGTAGTATTTGGGAGATGAATTCACCCCTCCACTTT
TRBJ1-1 | . | . | 13 | TRBV7-8 | CASSDYGNTEAFF | TGTGCCAGCAGCGATTACGGGAACACTGAAGCTTTCTTT
TRBJ1-1 | . | . | 12 | TRBV4-3 | CASSHPTGLAFF | TGCGCCAGCAGCCACCCAACAGGGTTGGCTTTCTTT
TRBJ1-4 | . | . | 15 | TRBV7-9 | CASSSRESNNEKLFF | TGTGCCAGCAGCTCCCGGGAGTCCAACAATGAAAAACTGTTTTTT
TRBJ2-7 | . | TRBD1 | 14 | TRBV6-5 | CASSGTGGVYEQYF | TGTGCCAGCAGCGGGACAGGGGGGGTCTACGAGCAGTACTTC
TRBJ2-2 | . | TRBD1 | 15 | TRBV28 | CASSLWTGSTGELFF | TGTGCCAGCAGTTTATGGACAGGGAGCACCGGGGAGCTGTTTTTT
TRBJ1-2 | . | TRBD1 | 13 | TRBV12-3/TRBV12-4 | CASSPRGLYGYTF | TGTGCCAGCAGCCCCAGGGGGCTCTATGGCTACACCTTC
TRBJ1-2 | once | TRBD1 | 15 | TRBV9 | CASSGGQTGNYGYTF | TGTGCCAGCAGCGGCGGACAGACAGGGAACTATGGCTACACCTTC
TRBJ2-2 | . | TRBD1 | 16 | TRBV7-9 | CASSPPPGQGIGELFF | TGTGCCAGCAGCCCGCCCCCGGGACAGGGGATCGGGGAGCTGTTTTTT
TRBJ2-3 | . | . | 14 | TRBV10-1 | CASSESGRGNTQYF | TGCGCCAGCAGTGAGTCGGGTCGGGGAAATACGCAGTATTTT
TRBJ2-7 | . | TRBD2 | 14 | TRBV6-5 | CASSYFGGTYEQYF | TGTGCCAGCAGTTACTTCGGGGGGACCTACGAGCAGTACTTC
TRBJ1-6 | . | TRBD1 | 15 | TRBV7-3 | CASSLTGDRASPLHF | TGTGCCAGCAGCTTAACGGGGGACAGGGCTTCACCCCTCCACTTT
TRBJ2-2 | . | . | 14 | TRBV28 | CASSSRGMARELFF | TGTGCCAGCAGTTCCCGCGGAATGGCCCGGGAGCTGTTTTTT
TRBJ1-5 | . | . | 14 | TRBV7-9 | CASSFGTKLQPQHF | TGTGCCAGCAGTTTTGGGACAAAGCTACAGCCCCAGCATTTT
TRBJ1-3 | . | TRBD1 | 13 | TRBV28 | CASYTGGENTIYF | TGTGCCAGCTACACAGGGGGTGAAAACACCATATATTTT
TRBJ2-1 | . | TRBD2 | 17 | TRBV3-1/TRBV3-2 | CASSQGLQRGGMNEQFF | TGTGCCAGCAGCCAAGGTCTCCAGCGGGGGGGTATGAATGAGCAGTTCTTC
TRBJ1-5 | . | . | 13 | TRBV13 | CASSLYRDQPQHF | TGTGCCAGCAGCTTGTACCGGGATCAGCCCCAGCATTTT
TRBJ2-4 | . | . | 15 | TRBV9 | CASSVSGVAKNIQYF | TGTGCCAGCAGCGTCTCGGGGGTAGCCAAAAACATTCAGTACTTC
TRBJ2-2 | once | TRBD2 | 14 | TRBV15 | CAILTSGDTGELFF | TGTGCCATCCTGACTAGCGGGGATACCGGGGAGCTGTTTTTT
TRBJ1-6 | . | . | 14 | TRBV7-3 | CASSEAGRNSPLHF | TGTGCCAGCAGCGAGGCAGGGAGGAATTCACCCCTCCACTTT
TRBJ1-2 | . | . | 15 | TRBV21-1 | CASSKLNRPNYGYTF | TGTGCCAGCAGCAAATTAAACAGACCTAACTATGGCTACACCTTC
TRBJ1-6 | . | . | 15 | TRBV23-1 | CASSQSQGYNSPLHF | TGCGCCAGCAGTCAATCCCAGGGCTATAATTCACCCCTCCACTTT
TRBJ1-5 | . | TRBD1 | 13 | TRBV30 | CAWSVSGGQPQHF | TGTGCCTGGAGTGTGTCAGGGGGACAGCCCCAGCATTTT
TRBJ2-2 | . | TRBD2 | 14 | TRBV5-1 | CASSRTSYTGELFF | TGCGCCAGCAGCCGGACTAGCTACACCGGGGAGCTGTTTTTT
TRBJ1-2 | . | . | 13 | TRBV28 | CASKENTRYGYTF | TGTGCCAGCAAGGAGAATACCCGCTATGGCTACACCTTC
TRBJ2-7 | . | TRBD2 | 15 | TRBV18 | CASSPTAGGSYEQYF | TGTGCCAGCTCACCAACAGCGGGGGGATCCTACGAGCAGTACTTC
TRBJ1-6 | once | TRBD1 | 13 | TRBV12-3/TRBV12-4 | CASSNRGSSPLHF | TGTGCCAGCAGTAACAGGGGGTCTTCACCCCTCCACTTT
TRBJ2-1 | . | . | 16 | TRBV4-2 | CASSQRDRTSYNEQFF | TGTGCCAGCAGCCAACGTGACAGGACTTCCTACAATGAGCAGTTCTTC
TRBJ1-3 | . | . | 11 | TRBV11-3 | CASSFRNTIYF | TGTGCCAGCAGCTTTAGAAACACCATATATTTT
TRBJ1-2 | few | TRBD1 | 15 | TRBV2 | CASSTPGGANYGYTF | TGTGCCAGCAGTACACCAGGGGGCGCGAACTATGGCTACACCTTC
TRBJ2-1 | . | TRBD2 | 17 | TRBV11-2 | CASSKWGGGSSYNEQFF | TGTGCCAGCAGCAAGTGGGGCGGGGGGAGCTCCTACAATGAGCAGTTCTTC
TRBJ2-2 | . | . | 13 | TRBV24-1 | CATSGGGTGELFF | TGTGCCACCAGTGGGGGCGGTACCGGGGAGCTGTTTTTT
TRBJ2-1 | . | TRBD2 | 15 | TRBV4-3 | CASSQGLAGDNEQFF | TGCGCCAGCAGCCAAGGACTAGCGGGGGACAATGAGCAGTTCTTC
TRBJ2-7 | . | TRBD2 | 17 | TRBV7-2 | CASSASIGLAGEYEQYF | TGTGCCAGCAGCGCCTCTATCGGACTAGCGGGGGAATACGAGCAGTACTTC
TRBJ2-5 | . | TRBD2 | 15 | TRBV4-1 | CASSQVGTSEETQYF | TGCGCCAGCAGCCAAGTGGGGACTAGCGAAGAGACCCAGTACTTC
TRBJ2-5 | . | TRBD2 | 15 | TRBV27 | CASSSLTGGKETQYF | TGTGCCAGCAGTTCCCTTACGGGGGGGAAAGAGACCCAGTACTTC
TRBJ1-4 | . | TRBD1 | 14 | TRBV5-1 | CASSPGQVNEKLFF | TGCGCCAGCAGCCCGGGACAGGTTAATGAAAAACTGTTTTTT
TRBJ2-5 | . | . | 14 | TRBV7-8 | CASSLGTTQETQYF | TGTGCCAGCAGCTTAGGGACTACCCAAGAGACCCAGTACTTC
TRBJ1-2 | . | . | 13 | TRBV5-1 | CASSLMADYGYTF | TGCGCCAGCAGCTTGATGGCAGACTATGGCTACACCTTC
TRBJ1-6 | . | TRBD1 | 17 | TRBV5-8 | CASSLSYDREYNSPLHF | TGTGCCAGCAGCTTGAGCTACGACAGGGAATATAATTCACCCCTCCACTTT
TRBJ2-5 | . | TRBD1 | 14 | TRBV5-1 | CASSFTGDSETQYF | TGCGCCAGCAGCTTTACAGGGGATTCAGAGACCCAGTACTTC
TRBJ2-7 | . | TRBD2 | 15 | TRBV9 | CASSPGLAESYEQYF | TGTGCCAGCAGCCCCGGACTAGCGGAATCCTACGAGCAGTACTTC
TRBJ2-5 | . | TRBD1 | 15 | TRBV6-2/TRBV6-3 | CASSFRDRGQETQYF | TGTGCCAGCAGTTTCCGGGACAGGGGTCAAGAGACCCAGTACTTC
TRBJ1-6 | . | TRBD1 | 15 | TRBV30 | CAWSPGTVSNSPLHF | TGTGCCTGGAGTCCCGGGACAGTTAGTAATTCACCCCTCCACTTT
TRBJ2-3 | . | TRBD2 | 15 | TRBV5-1 | CASSLAGGWADTQYF | TGCGCCAGCAGCTTGGCGGGGGGTTGGGCAGATACGCAGTATTTT
TRBJ1-2 | . | TRBD1 | 12 | TRBV29-1 | CSVPGQGSGYTF | TGCAGCGTTCCGGGACAGGGCTCTGGCTACACCTTC
TRBJ2-1 | . | TRBD1 | 16 | TRBV7-3 | CASSLTVRQGYNEQFF | TGTGCCAGCAGCTTAACGGTTCGACAGGGTTACAATGAGCAGTTCTTC
TRBJ2-2 | once | TRBD1 | 16 | TRBV10-3 | CAISDRGTGSTGELFF | TGTGCCATCAGTGACCGTGGGACAGGGAGCACCGGGGAGCTGTTTTTT
TRBJ2-1 | . | . | 14 | TRBV14 | CASSQDQRTHSPFF | TGTGCCAGCAGCCAAGATCAGCGGACCCACAGCCCGTTCTTC
TRBJ2-3 | . | . | 15 | TRBV5-4 | CASSLQGLRTDTQYF | TGTGCCAGCAGCCTTCAGGGATTGCGGACAGATACGCAGTATTTT
TRBJ1-2 | . | TRBD1 | 16 | TRBV25-1 | CASSDEQGKGFYGYTF | TGTGCCAGCAGTGACGAACAGGGGAAAGGGTTCTATGGCTACACCTTC
TRBJ2-1 | . | . | 13 | TRBV7-3 | CASSLSRGNEQFF | TGTGCCAGCAGCTTAAGCAGGGGCAATGAGCAGTTCTTC
TRBJ2-7 | . | . | 12 | TRBV2 | CASRGETYEQYF | TGTGCCAGCAGGGGAGAAACCTACGAGCAGTACTTC
TRBJ2-5 | . | . | 15 | TRBV27 | CASSAQGYPGETQYF | TGTGCCAGCAGTGCTCAGGGGTACCCTGGAGAGACCCAGTACTTC
TRBJ2-2 | many | . | 13 | TRBV9 | CASSVEGLGELFF | TGTGCCAGCAGCGTAGAGGGGCTCGGGGAGCTGTTTTTT
TRBJ2-7 | . | . | 13 | TRBV27 | CASSLGGGYEQYF | TGTGCCAGCAGCTTAGGGGGGGGTTACGAGCAGTACTTC
TRBJ1-1 | . | TRBD1 | 14 | TRBV11-2 | CASTWDRVNTEAFF | TGTGCCAGCACCTGGGACAGAGTGAACACTGAAGCTTTCTTT